There are many counts of the clone carrying this T cell receptor beta chain. The authors isolated PBMCs from 8 to 10 ml of fresh peripheral blood. This CDR3 is built from 14 residues. The germline V gene encodes CDR1 MDHEN and CDR2 SYDVKM. V dropped 6 bases and J dropped 6; count of bases not matched to a gene: 6. This entry comes from a study of Graves' ophthalmopathy and Graves' hyperthyroidism. Amplified TCR beta CDR3 regions were obtained using RNA transcripts as template. HTBI-primed first-round RT-PCR preceded second-round multiplex PCR. TCRdb reprocessed the multiplex PCR reads via MiXCR and lists one record per CDR3 protein. The data contain roughly 400,000 distinct CDR3 sequences, about a sixth of them singletons.

The genes are TRBV28 and TRBJ2-4, with TRBD1 matching 9 bases. Sequenced: peripheral blood. The receptor was isolated from an adult woman with stable Graves' hyperthyroidism. The CDR3 loop reads CASSHGTGRNIQYF. The CDR3 bases are TGTGCCAGCAGCCACGGGACAGGGCGAAACATTCAGTACTTC. Variable domain in full (rest from reference TRBV28 and TRBJ2-4): DVKVTQSSRYLVKRTGEKVFLECVQDMDHENMFWYRQDPGLGLRLIYFSYDVKMKEKGDIPEGYSVSREKKERFSLILESASTNQTSMYLCASSHGTGRNIQYFGAGTRLSVL.